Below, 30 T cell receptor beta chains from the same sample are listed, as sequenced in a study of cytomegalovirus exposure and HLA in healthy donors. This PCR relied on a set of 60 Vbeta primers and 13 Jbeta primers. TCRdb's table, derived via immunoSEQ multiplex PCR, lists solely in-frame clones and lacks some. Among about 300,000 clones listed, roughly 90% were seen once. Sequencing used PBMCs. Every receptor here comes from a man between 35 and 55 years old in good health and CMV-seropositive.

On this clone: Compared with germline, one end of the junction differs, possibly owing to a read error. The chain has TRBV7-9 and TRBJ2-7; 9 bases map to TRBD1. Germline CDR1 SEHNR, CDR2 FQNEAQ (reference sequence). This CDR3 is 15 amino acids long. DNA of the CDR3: TGTTCCAGCAGCTCAGTAACCGGGACAGGGAACGAGCAGTACTTC. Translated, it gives CSSSSVTGTGNEQYF.

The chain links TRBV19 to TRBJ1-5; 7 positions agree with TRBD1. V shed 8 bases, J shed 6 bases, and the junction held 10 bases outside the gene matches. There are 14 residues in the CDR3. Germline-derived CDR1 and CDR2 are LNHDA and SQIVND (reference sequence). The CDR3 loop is CASWKGGSSQPQHF. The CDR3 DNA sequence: TGTGCCAGTTGGAAAGGGGGCTCCAGTCAGCCCCAGCATTTT.

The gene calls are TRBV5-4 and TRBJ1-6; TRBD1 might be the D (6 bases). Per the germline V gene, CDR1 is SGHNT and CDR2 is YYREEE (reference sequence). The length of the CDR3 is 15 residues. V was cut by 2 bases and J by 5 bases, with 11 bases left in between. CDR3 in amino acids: CASSFGQYNNSPLHF. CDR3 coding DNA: TGTGCCAGCAGCTTCGGACAGTATAATAATTCACCCCTCCACTTT.

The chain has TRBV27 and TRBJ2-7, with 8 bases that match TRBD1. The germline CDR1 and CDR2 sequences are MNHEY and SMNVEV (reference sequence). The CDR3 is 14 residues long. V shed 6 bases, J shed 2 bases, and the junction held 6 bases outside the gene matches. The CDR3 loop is CASRGTGRAYEQYF. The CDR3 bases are TGTGCCAGCAGGGGGACAGGCAGAGCCTACGAGCAGTACTTC.

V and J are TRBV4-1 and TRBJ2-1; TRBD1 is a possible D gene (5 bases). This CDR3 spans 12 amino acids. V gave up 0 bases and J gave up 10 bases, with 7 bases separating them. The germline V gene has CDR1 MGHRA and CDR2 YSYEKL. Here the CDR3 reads CASSQDRVEQFF. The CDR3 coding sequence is TGCGCCAGCAGCCAAGACAGGGTCGAGCAGTTCTTC.

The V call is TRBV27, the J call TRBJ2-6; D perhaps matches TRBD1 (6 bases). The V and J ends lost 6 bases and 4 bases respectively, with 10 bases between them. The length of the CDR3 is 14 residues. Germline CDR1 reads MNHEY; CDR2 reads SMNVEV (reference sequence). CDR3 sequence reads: CASRQGYGANVLTF. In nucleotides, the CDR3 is TGTGCCAGCAGGCAGGGGTACGGGGCCAACGTCCTGACTTTC.

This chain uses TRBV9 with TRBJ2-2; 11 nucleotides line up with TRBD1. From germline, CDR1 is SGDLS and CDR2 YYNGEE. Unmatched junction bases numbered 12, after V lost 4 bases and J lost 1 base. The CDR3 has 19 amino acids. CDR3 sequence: CASSSGTGGFLKNTGELFF. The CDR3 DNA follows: TGTGCCAGCAGCTCCGGGACAGGGGGTTTTCTAAAGAACACCGGGGAGCTGTTTTTT.

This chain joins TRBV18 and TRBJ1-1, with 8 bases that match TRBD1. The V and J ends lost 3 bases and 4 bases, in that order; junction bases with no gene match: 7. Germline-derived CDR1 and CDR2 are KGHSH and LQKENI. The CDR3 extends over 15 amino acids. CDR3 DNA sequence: TGTGCCAGCTCACCTGCAGGGGGCGTGGGCACTGAAGCTTTCTTT. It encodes CASSPAGGVGTEAFF.

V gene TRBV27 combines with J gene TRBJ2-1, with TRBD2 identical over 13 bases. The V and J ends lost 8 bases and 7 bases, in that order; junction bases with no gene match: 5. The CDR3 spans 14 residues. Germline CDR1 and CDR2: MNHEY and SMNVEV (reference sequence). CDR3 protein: CASAGLAGRNEQFF. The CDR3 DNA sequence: TGTGCCAGCGCGGGACTAGCGGGAAGGAATGAGCAGTTCTTC.

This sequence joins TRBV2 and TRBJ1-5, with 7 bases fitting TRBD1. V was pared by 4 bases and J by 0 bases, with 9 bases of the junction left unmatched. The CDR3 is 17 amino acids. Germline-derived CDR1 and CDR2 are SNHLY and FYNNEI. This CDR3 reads CASSVPGQSYSNQPQHF. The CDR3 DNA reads TGTGCCAGCAGTGTGCCGGGACAGAGTTATAGCAATCAGCCCCAGCATTTT.

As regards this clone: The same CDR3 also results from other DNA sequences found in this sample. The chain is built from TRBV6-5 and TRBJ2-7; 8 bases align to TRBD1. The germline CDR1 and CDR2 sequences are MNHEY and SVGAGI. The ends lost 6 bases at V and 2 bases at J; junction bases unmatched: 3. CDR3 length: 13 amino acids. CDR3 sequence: CASSRDRTYEQYF. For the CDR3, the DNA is TGTGCCAGCAGCCGGGACAGGACCTACGAGCAGTACTTC.

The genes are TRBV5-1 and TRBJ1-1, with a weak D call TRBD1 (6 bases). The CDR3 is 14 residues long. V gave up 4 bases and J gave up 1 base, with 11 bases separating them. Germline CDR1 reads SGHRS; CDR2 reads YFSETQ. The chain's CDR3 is CASSQDSWNTEAFF. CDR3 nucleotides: TGCGCCAGCAGCCAGGACAGCTGGAACACTGAAGCTTTCTTT. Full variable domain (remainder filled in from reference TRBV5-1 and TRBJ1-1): KAGVTQTPRYLIKTRGQQVTLSCSPISGHRSVSWYQQTPGQGLQFLFEYFSETQRNKGNFPGRFSGRQFSNSRSEMNVSTLELGDSALYLCASSQDSWNTEAFFGQGTRLTVV.

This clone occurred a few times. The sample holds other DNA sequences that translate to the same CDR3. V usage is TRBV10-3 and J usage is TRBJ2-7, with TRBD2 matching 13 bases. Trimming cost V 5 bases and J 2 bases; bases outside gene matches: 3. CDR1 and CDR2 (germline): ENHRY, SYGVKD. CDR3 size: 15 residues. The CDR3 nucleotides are TGTGCCATCAGTCGAACTAGCGGGAGGGCCTACGAGCAGTACTTC. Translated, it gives CAISRTSGRAYEQYF.

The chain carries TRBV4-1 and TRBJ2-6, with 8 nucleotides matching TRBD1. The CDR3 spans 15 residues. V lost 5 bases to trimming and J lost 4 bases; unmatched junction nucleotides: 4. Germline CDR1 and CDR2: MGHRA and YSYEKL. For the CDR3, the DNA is TGCGCCAGCAGCGCACAGGGGGGAGGGGCCAACGTCCTGACTTTC. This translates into CASSAQGGGANVLTF.

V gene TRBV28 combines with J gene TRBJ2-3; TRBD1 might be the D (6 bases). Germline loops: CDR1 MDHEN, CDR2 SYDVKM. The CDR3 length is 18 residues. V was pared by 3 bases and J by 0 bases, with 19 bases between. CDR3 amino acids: CASSLTPAGTLSTDTQYF. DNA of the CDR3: TGTGCCAGCAGTTTGACTCCCGCCGGGACACTTAGCACAGATACGCAGTATTTT.

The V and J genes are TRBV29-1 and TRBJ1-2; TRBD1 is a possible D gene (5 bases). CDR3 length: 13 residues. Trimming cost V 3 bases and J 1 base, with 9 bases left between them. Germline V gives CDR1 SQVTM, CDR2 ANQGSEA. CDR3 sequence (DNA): TGCAGCGTTGATGAAGACAGTAACTATGGCTACACCTTC. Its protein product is CSVDEDSNYGYTF. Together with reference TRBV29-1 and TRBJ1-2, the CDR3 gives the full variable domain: SAVISQKPSRDICQRGTSLTIQCQVDSQVTMMFWYRQQPGQSLTLIATANQGSEATYESGFVIDKFPISRPNLTFSTLTVSNMSPEDSSIYLCSVDEDSNYGYTFGSGTRLTVV.

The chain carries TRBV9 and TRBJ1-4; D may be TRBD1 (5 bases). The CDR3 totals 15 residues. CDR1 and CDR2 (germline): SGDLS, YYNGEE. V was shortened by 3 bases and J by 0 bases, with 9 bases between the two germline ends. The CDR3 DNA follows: TGTGCCAGCAGCGGGGGGGTAGCAACTAATGAAAAACTGTTTTTT. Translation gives CASSGGVATNEKLFF.

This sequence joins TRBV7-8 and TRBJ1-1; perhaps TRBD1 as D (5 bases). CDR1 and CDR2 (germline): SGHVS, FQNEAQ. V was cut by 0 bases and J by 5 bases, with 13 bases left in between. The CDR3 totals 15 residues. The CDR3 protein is CASSLAYYGGTEAFF. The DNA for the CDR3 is TGTGCCAGCAGCTTAGCCTACTATGGGGGGACTGAAGCTTTCTTT.

CDR3 in amino acids: CASSLVGQGPYEQYF. The CDR3 region has the DNA TGTGCCAGCAGCTTAGTTGGACAGGGGCCCTACGAGCAGTACTTC. V usage is TRBV7-2 and J usage is TRBJ2-7; 9 nucleotides agree with TRBD1. Trimming at V came to 1 base and at J to 2 bases, leaving 3 bases not matched to a gene. This CDR3 is built from 15 residues. Germline assignment: CDR1 SGHTA and CDR2 FQGNSA.

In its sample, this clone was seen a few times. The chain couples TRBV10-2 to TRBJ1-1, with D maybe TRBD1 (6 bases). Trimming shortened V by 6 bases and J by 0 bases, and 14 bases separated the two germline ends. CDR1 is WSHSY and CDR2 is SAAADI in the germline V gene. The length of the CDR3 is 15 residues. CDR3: CASRWDNMMNTEAFF. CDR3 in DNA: TGCGCCAGCAGATGGGACAACATGATGAACACTGAAGCTTTCTTT.

CDR3 region: CASSLAVAGVHSGELFF. CDR3 coding DNA: TGTGCCAGCAGCTTGGCGGTGGCGGGGGTCCACAGCGGGGAGCTGTTTTTT. This rearrangement joins TRBV5-6 to TRBJ2-2; 7 bases agree with TRBD2. V lost 0 bases and J lost 7; bases outside the gene matches: 12. The CDR3 loop spans 17 amino acids. Looked up from germline, CDR1 is SGHDT and CDR2 is YYEEEE.

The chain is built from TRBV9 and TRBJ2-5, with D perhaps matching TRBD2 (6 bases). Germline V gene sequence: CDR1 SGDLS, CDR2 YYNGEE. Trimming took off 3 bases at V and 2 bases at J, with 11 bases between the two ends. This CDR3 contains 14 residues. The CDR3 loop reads CASSGGAGQETQYF. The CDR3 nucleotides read TGTGCCAGCAGCGGGGGAGCGGGTCAAGAGACCCAGTACTTC.

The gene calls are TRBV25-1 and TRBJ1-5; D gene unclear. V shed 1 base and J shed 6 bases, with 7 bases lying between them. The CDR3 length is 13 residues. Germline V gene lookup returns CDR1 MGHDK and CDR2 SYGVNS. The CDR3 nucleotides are TGTGCCAGCAGTGAATCCGGTGGTCAGCCCCAGCATTTT. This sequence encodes CASSESGGQPQHF.

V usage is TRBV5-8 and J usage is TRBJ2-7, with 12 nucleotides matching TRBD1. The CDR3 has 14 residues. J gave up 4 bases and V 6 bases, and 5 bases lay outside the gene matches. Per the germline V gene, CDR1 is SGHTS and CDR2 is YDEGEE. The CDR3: CASTWDRGLYEQYF. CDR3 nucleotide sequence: TGTGCCAGCACCTGGGACAGGGGGCTTTACGAGCAGTACTTC.

CDR3 coding DNA: TGTGCCAGCAGCTTAGATGGGCCCTCGTATGGCTACACCTTC. Amino acids: CASSLDGPSYGYTF. The V call is TRBV7-9, the J call TRBJ1-2; D is unclear. Germline lookup yields CDR1 SEHNR and CDR2 FQNEAQ (reference sequence). The CDR3 is 14 residues long. V shed 1 base and J shed 5 bases, with 11 bases lying between them.

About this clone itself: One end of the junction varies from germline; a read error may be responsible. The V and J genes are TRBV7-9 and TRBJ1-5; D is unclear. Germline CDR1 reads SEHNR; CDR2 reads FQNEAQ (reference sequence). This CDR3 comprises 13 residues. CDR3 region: CSSSLSSNQPQHF. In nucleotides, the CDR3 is TGTTCCAGCAGCTTATCGAGCAATCAGCCCCAGCATTTT.

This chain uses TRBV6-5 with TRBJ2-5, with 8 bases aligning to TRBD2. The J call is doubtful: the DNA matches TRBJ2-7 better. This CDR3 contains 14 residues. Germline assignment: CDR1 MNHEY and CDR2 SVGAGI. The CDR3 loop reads CASSYDGRAYEQYF. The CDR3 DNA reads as TGTGCCAGCAGTTACGACGGGAGGGCCTACGAGCAGTACTTC.

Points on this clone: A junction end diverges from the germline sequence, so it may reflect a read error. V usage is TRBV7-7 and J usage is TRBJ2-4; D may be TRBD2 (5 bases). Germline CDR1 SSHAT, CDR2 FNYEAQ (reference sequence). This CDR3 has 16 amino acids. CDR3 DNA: TGTGCTAGCAGCTTTGGCGGGCAGCCGCATCCGGACATTCAGTACTTC. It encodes CASSFGGQPHPDIQYF.

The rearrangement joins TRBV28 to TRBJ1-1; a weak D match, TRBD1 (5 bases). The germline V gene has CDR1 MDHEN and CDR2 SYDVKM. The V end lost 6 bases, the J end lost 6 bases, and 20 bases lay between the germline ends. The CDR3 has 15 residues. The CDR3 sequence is CASSRGGGGLAEAFF. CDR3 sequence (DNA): TGTGCCAGCAGCCGGGGAGGCGGGGGATTGGCTGAAGCTTTCTTT. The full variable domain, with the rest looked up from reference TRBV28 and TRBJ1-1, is DVKVTQSSRYLVKRTGEKVFLECVQDMDHENMFWYRQDPGLGLRLIYFSYDVKMKEKGDIPEGYSVSREKKERFSLILESASTNQTSMYLCASSRGGGGLAEAFFGQGTRLTVV.

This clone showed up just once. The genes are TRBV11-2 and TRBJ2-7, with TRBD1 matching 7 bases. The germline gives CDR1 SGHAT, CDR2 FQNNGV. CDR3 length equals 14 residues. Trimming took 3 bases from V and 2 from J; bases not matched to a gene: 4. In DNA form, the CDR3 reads TGTGCCAGCAGCTTCGTTCAGGGGGCCTACGAGCAGTACTTC. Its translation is CASSFVQGAYEQYF.